Included here is one T cell receptor beta chain sequence, with context. The target antigen is unknown. Mismatch with germline at one junction end may stem from a read error. This specimen belongs to a study of Graves' ophthalmopathy and Graves' hyperthyroidism. Broader study findings: A 13-signature model separated ophthalmopathy from stable hyperthyroidism, around 90% sensitivity, just over 80% specificity.

RNA served as the template for amplifying TCR beta CDR3 regions. Following a first-round RT-PCR that used HTBI primers, a second-round multiplex PCR was carried out. One entry per CDR3 protein, called by TCRdb with MiXCR from the multiplex PCR reads. Altogether 150,000 to 200,000 distinct CDR3 sequences are present, about 40% being singletons, with the ten largest covering less than 6%. The CDR3 length is 14 residues. Patients were left out if they had other autoimmune diseases, uncontrolled infections, pregnancy or lactation. From fresh peripheral blood, about 10 ml in volume, the PBMCs were obtained.

This chain uses TRBV12-3 or TRBV12-4 with TRBJ1-2, with TRBD1 as a possible D gene (5 bases). The receptor comes from a woman aged 40 to 49 with Graves' ophthalmopathy. Sequencing was performed on peripheral blood. The DNA of the CDR3 is TGTGCCAACAGTCTCGGGGCGGGGGACTATGGCTACACCTTC. Encoded protein: CANSLGAGDYGYTF.